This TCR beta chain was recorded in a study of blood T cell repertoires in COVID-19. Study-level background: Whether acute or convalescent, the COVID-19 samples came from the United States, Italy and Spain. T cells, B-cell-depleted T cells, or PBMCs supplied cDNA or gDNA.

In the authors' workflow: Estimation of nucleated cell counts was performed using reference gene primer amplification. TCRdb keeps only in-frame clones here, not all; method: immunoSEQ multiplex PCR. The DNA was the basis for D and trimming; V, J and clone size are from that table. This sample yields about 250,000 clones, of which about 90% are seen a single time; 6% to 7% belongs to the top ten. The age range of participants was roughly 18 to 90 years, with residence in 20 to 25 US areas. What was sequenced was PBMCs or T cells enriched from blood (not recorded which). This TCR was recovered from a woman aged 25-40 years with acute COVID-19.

CDR3 sequence (DNA): TGTGCCAGTAGTGCCCGACTAGCGGGGGGAGGCACAGATACGCAGTATTTT. It encodes CASSARLAGGGTDTQYF. The chain employs TRBV19 and TRBJ2-3, with 13 bases identical to TRBD2. Trimming at V came to 5 bases and at J to 1 base, leaving 6 bases not matched to a gene. Looked up from germline, CDR1 is LNHDA and CDR2 is SQIVND (reference sequence). CDR3 length equals 17 residues. The full variable domain, rest sourced from reference TRBV19 and TRBJ2-3, is DGGITQSPKYLFRKEGQNVTLSCEQNLNHDAMYWYRQDPGQGLRLIYYSQIVNDFQKGDIAEGYSVSREKKESFPLTVTSAQKNPTAFYLCASSARLAGGGTDTQYFGPGTRLTVL.